The rows below give T cell receptor beta chains drawn from one sample of a study of spatial heterogeneity in lung cancer. TCRdb independently ran MiXCR on the 5' RACE reads; one entry per CDR3 protein. The sample yields roughly 120,000 distinct CDR3 sequences, 12% seen once. This sample comprised PBMCs, obtained at follow-up. Receptors were obtained from a male donor with early-stage non-small cell lung cancer. Each CDR3 is given without its conserved first and last residue. Some rows have no size entry. The others give once, few or many, or a class for an expanded clone.

v_gene	j_gene	abundance	len	CDR3aa
TRBV9	TRBJ2-2	.	12	ASSVDGYTGELF
TRBV27	TRBJ1-6	few	13	ASSFSQRGGSPLH
TRBV19	TRBJ2-2	.	10	ASSIISGELF
TRBV27	TRBJ2-7	.	11	ASTLQGSGEQY
TRBV3-1	TRBJ2-4	.	12	ASRLAGPKNIQY
TRBV30	TRBJ1-2	.	12	AWSVGLTATGYT
TRBV30	TRBJ1-2	many	11	AWNVRGLGGYT
TRBV30	TRBJ1-6	many	9	AWSVESPLH
TRBV20-1	TRBJ1-6	.	13	SARQGVTFNSPLH
TRBV5-1	TRBJ2-7	few	13	ASSLTAGLTYEQY
TRBV5-6	TRBJ2-3	many	13	AGGRGYPSTDTQY
TRBV28	TRBJ1-2	.	10	ASSLKGYGYT
TRBV6-5	TRBJ1-1	.	10	ASSSTNTEAF
TRBV29-1	TRBJ2-3	many	12	SADLGGSTDTQY
TRBV20-1	TRBJ1-1	many	13	SARDSSIMNTEAF
TRBV6-1	TRBJ2-5	.	13	ASRPWTSGQETQY
TRBV11-2	TRBJ1-5	few	13	ASLQRLNSNQPQH
TRBV9	TRBJ2-7	many	8	ASSVDEQY
TRBV12-3/TRBV12-4	TRBJ1-6	.	13	ASSFGNGPGSPLH
TRBV18	TRBJ2-3	.	16	ASSTTRPKTIGTDTQY
TRBV4-3	TRBJ2-2	.	14	ASSQFDRGHPGELF
TRBV6-2/TRBV6-3	TRBJ2-7	.	12	ASTNDAQMYEQY
TRBV28	TRBJ2-2	few	12	ASRQGWGTGELF
TRBV7-2	TRBJ2-1	many	12	ASSLRGAYNEQF
TRBV20-1	TRBJ2-1	few	14	SARDFGTGGANEQF
TRBV9	TRBJ2-7	many	11	ASSPWTGGEQY
TRBV28	TRBJ2-7	many	12	ASSRDRGGSEQY
TRBV18	TRBJ2-7	few	11	ASSSGRTYEQY
TRBV27	TRBJ2-7	.	13	ASSFSQGGSHEQY
TRBV19	TRBJ2-1	many	13	ASSTDTSSYNEQF
TRBV5-1	TRBJ2-7	many	11	ASSSYSSDEQY
TRBV12-3/TRBV12-4	TRBJ1-2	many	12	ASSAVTGGSGYT
TRBV11-3	TRBJ2-5	few	13	ASSFAYREGETQY
TRBV20-1	TRBJ2-1	many	14	SARASGGAGYNEQF
TRBV7-2	TRBJ2-2	.	12	ASSNRGSTGELF
TRBV14	TRBJ2-2	.	11	ASSQLITGELF
TRBV7-9	TRBJ1-1	few	12	ASSLGGKNTEAF
TRBV12-3/TRBV12-4	TRBJ2-2	few	13	ASSRRQGNTGELF
TRBV18	TRBJ1-1	.	13	ASSVGQGFYTEAF
TRBV5-1	TRBJ2-1	.	13	ASSLTSGMYNEQF
TRBV4-2	TRBJ2-1	many	14	ASSQVGQESYNEQF
TRBV28	TRBJ1-2	.	13	ASRYRDRPNYGYT
TRBV20-1	TRBJ1-6	.	10	SAWTGAAPLH
TRBV18	TRBJ2-3	.	15	ASSRPTGGRVTDTQY
TRBV27	TRBJ2-4	few	13	ASRAIKGSKNIQY
TRBV6-6	TRBJ2-1	.	12	ARPESCSYNEQF
TRBV7-2	TRBJ1-5	few	13	ASSLEQVGNQPQH
TRBV7-2	TRBJ1-6	.	13	ASSPEGGNNSPLH
TRBV29-1	TRBJ2-7	.	11	SVGGTGVYEQY